This T cell receptor (beta chain) was observed in a study of Ad26.COV2.S vaccination and SARS-CoV-2 variants. Whole-study results and caveats: Total T cell responses may have been underestimated by the TCR breadth and depth analyses.

Using immunoSEQ multiplex PCR, the repertoire was profiled, and TCRdb retains in-frame clones only, with some absent. The top ten hold around 6.1% of the sample, which has about 350,000 clones, about 87% seen once. A remark on this clone: Its target is not known.

Treatment denoted: roughly 20 received Ad26.COV2.S at low or high dose, single or two shots; 5 received placebo; per-sample allocation not given. Specimen acquisition occurred on day 63 following the initial vaccine or placebo injection. The V end lost 5 bases, the J end lost 8 bases, and 16 bases lay between the germline ends. This CDR3 has 13 amino acids. Germline CDR1 and CDR2: SNHLY and FYNNEI. This sequence joins TRBV2 and TRBJ2-7; D is unresolved. The specimen was peripheral blood, collected in a trial of Ad26.COV2.S vaccine versus placebo. The TCR originated in a person between 18 and 65 years old who received the Ad26.COV2.S COVID-19 vaccine or a placebo. CDR3 sequence: CASSPPPPLQQYF. CDR3 nucleotides: TGTGCCAGCAGTCCTCCCCCCCCCTTACAGCAGTACTTC.